The following is a TCR beta chain sequence with its context. The antigen is not known. The V end lost 0 bases, the J end lost 13 bases, and 11 bases lay between the germline ends. This CDR3 spans 13 amino acids. From germline, CDR1 is SGDLS and CDR2 YYNGEE. CDR3 regions of TCR beta were amplified from RNA transcripts. After a first-round RT-PCR with HTBI primers, a second-round multiplex PCR was run. TCRdb passed the multiplex PCR reads through MiXCR, listing each CDR3 protein once. This sample has about 660,000 distinct CDR3 sequences, with 35% to 45% found just once. In this cohort, patients with other autoimmune diseases, uncontrolled infections, pregnancy or lactation were excluded. This record comes from a study of Graves' ophthalmopathy and Graves' hyperthyroidism. General study points: Most thyroid clonotypes expanded beyond 0.001 frequency were also found in blood. The study's model predicted ophthalmopathy progression at approximately 71% sensitivity and 72.22% specificity.

The sample comprised peripheral blood. V is TRBV9 and J is TRBJ1-6; D gene unclear. The sequence derives from an adult man with Graves' ophthalmopathy. The CDR3 bases are TGTGCCAGCAGCGTAGGGGCCGGGCTTCCCCTCCACTTT. Protein: CASSVGAGLPLHF.